A selection of T cell receptor beta chains follows, all from one sample in a study of T-cell reconstitution after alpha-beta-depleted transplantation in children. TCRdb redid the calling of the PCR reads with MiXCR, one entry per CDR3 protein. The sample has hundreds of thousands of distinct CDR3 sequences; around 17% are singletons. The sample was PBMCs from the stem cell graft donor, taken from the stem cell graft. Receptor source: a human donor who donated a stem cell graft to a child with acute myeloid leukemia. CDR3s include the opening cysteine and the closing phenylalanine or tryptophan. Rows give clone size only sometimes, using once, few, many, or a class for an expanded clone.

clone_size j_call v_call cdr3_aa
- TRBJ1-4 TRBV24-1 CATSEGIGTNEKLFF
few TRBJ2-4 TRBV29-1 CSVKDVSKNIQYF
few TRBJ2-1 TRBV29-1 CSARGIFNEQFF
many TRBJ2-4 TRBV20-1 CEAGAYKNIQYF
many TRBJ1-5 TRBV12-3/TRBV12-4 CASSFQGRQPQHF
many TRBJ2-2 TRBV4-3 CASSQDPRVTGELFF
few TRBJ2-7 TRBV20-1 CSAEGGVYEQYF
- TRBJ1-2 TRBV5-1 CASSSRQGRGYTF
- TRBJ1-2 TRBV7-6 CASSRDGANYGYTF
few TRBJ2-7 TRBV12-3/TRBV12-4 CASSPRQRQSSYEQYF
many TRBJ1-2 TRBV20-1 CSASDSLTSYGYTF
- TRBJ2-5 TRBV7-2 CASSFGGGLQETQYF
many TRBJ1-1 TRBV25-1 CASRTAIDQANTEAFF
- TRBJ1-5 TRBV7-9 CASSEGWGQPQHF
few TRBJ2-1 TRBV27 CASQPDRTNNEQFF
few TRBJ2-3 TRBV2 CASYLGPTDTQYF
few TRBJ2-7 TRBV18 CASSPQGGYEQYF
many TRBJ2-2 TRBV7-2 CASSPGTSPNTGELFF
many TRBJ1-2 TRBV29-1 CSVTSGENYGYTF
few TRBJ2-7 TRBV7-9 CASSSQGAEEQYF
- TRBJ2-5 TRBV28 CASSRRDGTLETQYF
many TRBJ2-1 TRBV30 CAWGWAGGGNEQFF
many TRBJ2-7 TRBV20-1 CSAAPGQGYEQYF
few TRBJ2-6 TRBV12-3/TRBV12-4 CASSLRAAGANVLTF
many TRBJ2-7 TRBV20-1 CSASKDLQTYEQYF
- TRBJ2-1 TRBV20-1 CSARELAGGSYNEQFF
- TRBJ1-1 TRBV5-6 CASSSGTDFILNTEAIF
many TRBJ1-1 TRBV5-5 CASSPDLNTEAFF
- TRBJ2-3 TRBV29-1 CSVLTGLSADTQYF